The next 3 T cell receptor beta chains were all read from a single sample in a study of early T cells in non-severe SARS-CoV-2 infection. TCRdb recomputed calls from the 5' RACE reads with MiXCR, one row per CDR3 protein. The profile shows approximately 71,000 distinct CDR3 sequences, less than 15% of them singletons. Sequencing was carried out using whole blood. These receptor sequences come from an adult who was a healthcare worker with PCR-confirmed SARS-CoV-2 infection or an uninfected control (not recorded which).

The chain has TRBV6-5 and TRBJ2-5; possibly TRBD1 or TRBD2 for D (5 bases each). Deletions cut 2 bases from V and 4 bases from J, with 8 bases between. Germline V lookup: CDR1 MNHEY, CDR2 SVGAGI. CDR3 length equals 13 residues. CDR3 protein: CASSYGDGETQYF. As DNA, the CDR3 is TGTGCCAGCAGTTACGGGGACGGAGAGACCCAGTACTTC.

This sequence joins TRBV25-1 and TRBJ2-2; D gene unclear. This CDR3 is built from 15 residues. Germline CDR1 MGHDK, CDR2 SYGVNS. V was pared by 5 bases and J by 3 bases, with 13 bases between. CDR3 nucleotide sequence: TGTGCCAGCAGTAAAGATAAGGGATACACCGGGGAGCTGTTTTTT. Its protein is CASSKDKGYTGELFF.

This clonotype was detected ten times or more. The DNA of the CDR3 is TGTGCCAGTAGCGGGCGGGAGTTCCTTAACACAGATACGCAGTATTTT. Its protein is CASSGREFLNTDTQYF. This chain connects TRBV19 to TRBJ2-3; 7 nucleotides align to TRBD2. The germline CDR1 and CDR2 sequences are LNHDA and SQIVND (reference sequence). This CDR3 comprises 16 residues. V dropped 6 bases and J dropped 2; count of bases not matched to a gene: 11.